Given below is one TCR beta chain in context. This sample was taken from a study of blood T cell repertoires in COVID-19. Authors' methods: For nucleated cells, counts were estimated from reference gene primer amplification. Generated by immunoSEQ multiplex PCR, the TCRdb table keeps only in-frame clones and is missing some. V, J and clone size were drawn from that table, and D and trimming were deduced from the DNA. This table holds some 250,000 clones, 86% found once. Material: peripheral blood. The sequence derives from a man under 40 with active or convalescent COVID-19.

CDR3 nucleotide sequence: TGTGCCAGCAGCCGAGCGGGGGGTAAAAACATTCAGTACTTC. It specifies CASSRAGGKNIQYF. This chain joins TRBV3-1 (or the pseudogene TRBV3-2) and TRBJ2-4; TRBD2 matches at 9 bases. The germline V gene has CDR1 LGHDT and CDR2 YNNKEL (reference sequence). CDR3 length: 14 amino acids. V shed 4 bases and J 4 bases; nucleotides not matched to a gene: 2.